The T cell receptor (beta chain) under discussion was sequenced for a study of blood T cell repertoires in COVID-19. Study-level information: The analysed material was cDNA or gDNA that came from T cells, B-cell-depleted T cells, or PBMCs.

Looked up from germline, CDR1 is MNHEY and CDR2 is SVGAGI. V was clipped by 5 bases and J by 4 bases; unmatched bases: 3. The CDR3 is made up of 14 amino acids. Generated by immunoSEQ multiplex PCR, the TCRdb table keeps only in-frame clones and is missing some. The sample has around 300,000 clones, approximately 89% seen once. This sequence was found in a man between 25 and 39 years old who had recovered from COVID-19. This rearrangement joins TRBV6-5 to TRBJ1-5, with 9 bases aligning to TRBD1. What was sequenced was PBMCs or T cells enriched from blood (not recorded which). CDR3 in amino acids: CASSTTGGNQPQHF. The CDR3 DNA is TGTGCCAGCAGTACGACAGGGGGGAATCAGCCCCAGCATTTT.